These T cell receptor beta chains were read from a single sample in a study of patients and donors after allogeneic stem cell transplantation. TCRdb redid the calling of the RT-PCR reads with MiXCR, one entry per CDR3 protein. This sample has more than 850,000 distinct CDR3 sequences; 18% occur once, and the top ten carry 5% to 6.5%. The sample consisted of blood, either unsorted or a sorted T cell fraction (not recorded which). The source is a human donor who was either an allogeneic HSCT recipient or a stem cell or donor lymphocyte infusion donor (not recorded which). It is not recorded whose cells these are; they may come from a transplant donor. Each CDR3 is given with its conserved first and last residue. The D gene is left open where the match is weak. A clone size is listed for some rows: how often the clone was seen (once, few, many), or a class if it is expanded.

j_call: TRBJ2-7; d_call: TRBD2; clone_size: -; v_call: TRBV5-1; cdr3_nt: TGCGCCAGCAGCGTACGGGAGGGGATCTACGAGCAGTACTTC; cdr3_aa: CASSVREGIYEQYF
j_call: TRBJ2-2; d_call: TRBD2; clone_size: -; v_call: TRBV5-1; cdr3_nt: TGCGCCAGCAGCTTGGCCCTGACTAGCGCAAACACCGGGGAGCTGTTTTTT; cdr3_aa: CASSLALTSANTGELFF
j_call: TRBJ2-3; d_call: -; clone_size: few; v_call: TRBV27; cdr3_nt: TGTGCCAGCAGTTTTGGCGGGATGAGCACAGATACGCAGTATTTT; cdr3_aa: CASSFGGMSTDTQYF
j_call: TRBJ2-6; d_call: TRBD1; clone_size: few; v_call: TRBV12-3/TRBV12-4; cdr3_nt: TGTGCCAGCAGCCGCGGGACAGGGGTCTTTACTGGGGCCAACGTCCTGACTTTC; cdr3_aa: CASSRGTGVFTGANVLTF
j_call: TRBJ2-6; d_call: -; clone_size: few; v_call: TRBV27; cdr3_nt: TGTGCCAGCAGTTTTGCATTCGGACAAGTCTCTGGGGCCAACGTCCTGACTTTC; cdr3_aa: CASSFAFGQVSGANVLTF
j_call: TRBJ2-2; d_call: TRBD1; clone_size: many; v_call: TRBV25-1; cdr3_nt: TGTGCCAGCACTAGGGACAGAACGAACACCGGGGAGCTGTTTTTT; cdr3_aa: CASTRDRTNTGELFF
j_call: TRBJ2-3; d_call: -; clone_size: -; v_call: TRBV10-3; cdr3_nt: TGTGCCATCAGCCATACCCAGGATACGCAGTATTTT; cdr3_aa: CAISHTQDTQYF
j_call: TRBJ1-2; d_call: -; clone_size: few; v_call: TRBV9; cdr3_nt: TGTGCCAGCAGCCCAGAAGGAATGGACGGCGGGTATGGCTACACCTTC; cdr3_aa: CASSPEGMDGGYGYTF
j_call: TRBJ2-5; d_call: TRBD1; clone_size: few; v_call: TRBV12-3/TRBV12-4; cdr3_nt: TGTGCCAGCAGAGCCGGGACAGGCCCCCGGGAGTACTTC; cdr3_aa: CASRAGTGPREYF
j_call: TRBJ2-7; d_call: -; clone_size: -; v_call: TRBV7-2; cdr3_nt: TGTGCCAGCAGCTCGGAGGGGGGTGGTTTCAACGAGCAGTACTTC; cdr3_aa: CASSSEGGGFNEQYF
j_call: TRBJ2-2; d_call: -; clone_size: -; v_call: TRBV7-9; cdr3_nt: TGTGCCATAAACTATCGGGAAACAAAGAACACCGGGGAGCTGTTTTTT; cdr3_aa: CAINYRETKNTGELFF
j_call: TRBJ1-2; d_call: TRBD1; clone_size: few; v_call: TRBV5-1; cdr3_nt: TGCGCCAGCAGCTTGGGGTCGCGGGACAGGCCTTCAAACTATGGCTACACCTTC; cdr3_aa: CASSLGSRDRPSNYGYTF
j_call: TRBJ1-6; d_call: -; clone_size: -; v_call: TRBV7-9; cdr3_nt: TGTGCCAGCAGCTACCGGGGAGGGACGGAGAATTCACCCCTCCACTTT; cdr3_aa: CASSYRGGTENSPLHF
j_call: TRBJ2-5; d_call: TRBD2; clone_size: -; v_call: TRBV13; cdr3_nt: TGTGCCAGCAGCTTACGTGCGGGAGTGGGAGAGACCCAGTACTTC; cdr3_aa: CASSLRAGVGETQYF
j_call: TRBJ2-5; d_call: -; clone_size: -; v_call: TRBV7-2; cdr3_nt: TGTGCCAGCAGCTTAGTAGGGCAGGGGAGAGAGACCCAGTACTTC; cdr3_aa: CASSLVGQGRETQYF
j_call: TRBJ1-4; d_call: -; clone_size: -; v_call: TRBV20-1; cdr3_nt: TGCAGTGCTAGTTGGGGGTATAATGAAAAACTGTTTTTT; cdr3_aa: CSASWGYNEKLFF
j_call: TRBJ2-2; d_call: -; clone_size: -; v_call: TRBV5-6; cdr3_nt: TGTGCCAGCAGCCCTCTGACTAGTGAGACCGGGGAGCTGTTTTTT; cdr3_aa: CASSPLTSETGELFF
j_call: TRBJ2-5; d_call: -; clone_size: -; v_call: TRBV20-1; cdr3_nt: TGCAGTGCCAGACTAGAGGGGCAAGAGACCCAGTACTTC; cdr3_aa: CSARLEGQETQYF
j_call: TRBJ1-6; d_call: -; clone_size: -; v_call: TRBV6-1; cdr3_nt: TGTGCCAGCAGCGAACCCAGGTGGCATTCACCCCTCCACTTT; cdr3_aa: CASSEPRWHSPLHF
j_call: TRBJ2-7; d_call: -; clone_size: -; v_call: TRBV5-1; cdr3_nt: TGCGCCAGCAGCGGGAAGCAGGGGCAGGGCGAGCAGTACTTC; cdr3_aa: CASSGKQGQGEQYF
j_call: TRBJ1-1; d_call: -; clone_size: -; v_call: TRBV13; cdr3_nt: TGTGCCAGCAGCTTAGATACAGGGAAAGTAGCTTTCTTT; cdr3_aa: CASSLDTGKVAFF
j_call: TRBJ2-7; d_call: -; clone_size: -; v_call: TRBV7-2; cdr3_nt: TGTGCCAGCAGCTCGGCCCGGGGGGCCAACTACGAGCAGTACTTC; cdr3_aa: CASSSARGANYEQYF
j_call: TRBJ1-4; d_call: -; clone_size: few; v_call: TRBV7-9; cdr3_nt: TGTGCCAGCAGTTCGGACGGCTATAATGAAAAACTGTTTTTT; cdr3_aa: CASSSDGYNEKLFF
j_call: TRBJ1-1; d_call: -; clone_size: few; v_call: TRBV12-3/TRBV12-4; cdr3_nt: TGTGCCAGCAGTCTAACGGAGAGGGAAGCTTTCTTT; cdr3_aa: CASSLTEREAFF
j_call: TRBJ2-1; d_call: -; clone_size: few; v_call: TRBV7-8; cdr3_nt: TGTGCCAGCAGCTTCGAGAGGGGGAATGAGCAGTTCTTC; cdr3_aa: CASSFERGNEQFF
j_call: TRBJ2-2; d_call: TRBD2; clone_size: few; v_call: TRBV4-3; cdr3_nt: TGCGCCAGCAGCCAAGAGTCTAGCGGGGGGCCCGGGGAGCTGTTTTTT; cdr3_aa: CASSQESSGGPGELFF
j_call: TRBJ2-1; d_call: -; clone_size: few; v_call: TRBV10-3; cdr3_nt: TGTGCCATCGGCCGGGGGTTTCGCTCCTACAATGAGCAGTTCTTC; cdr3_aa: CAIGRGFRSYNEQFF
j_call: TRBJ2-7; d_call: -; clone_size: -; v_call: TRBV6-2/TRBV6-3; cdr3_nt: TGTGCCAGCAGTTACACTGGACGGTTGGCCTACGAGCAGTACTTC; cdr3_aa: CASSYTGRLAYEQYF
j_call: TRBJ2-2; d_call: TRBD2; clone_size: few; v_call: TRBV4-2; cdr3_nt: TGTGCCAGCAGCCAACCTTTAGCGGGGGAACACACCGGGGAGCTGTTTTTT; cdr3_aa: CASSQPLAGEHTGELFF
j_call: TRBJ2-7; d_call: -; clone_size: few; v_call: TRBV20-1; cdr3_nt: TGCAGTGCCCCTCCCCGGGTCGGGCTGGGCGAGCAGTACTTC; cdr3_aa: CSAPPRVGLGEQYF
j_call: TRBJ2-7; d_call: TRBD1; clone_size: few; v_call: TRBV6-1; cdr3_nt: TGTGCCAGCAGCAACGACCGGGACAGCCCCTACGAGCAGTACTTC; cdr3_aa: CASSNDRDSPYEQYF
j_call: TRBJ2-1; d_call: TRBD2; clone_size: -; v_call: TRBV7-9; cdr3_nt: TGTGCCAGCAGCTTCTTCTTGGCTAGCGGAAACAATGAGCAGTTCTTC; cdr3_aa: CASSFFLASGNNEQFF
j_call: TRBJ1-1; d_call: -; clone_size: few; v_call: TRBV29-1; cdr3_nt: TGCAGCGTTGAAGATCTGGGTCGTGAAGCTTTCTTT; cdr3_aa: CSVEDLGREAFF
j_call: TRBJ2-7; d_call: TRBD1; clone_size: -; v_call: TRBV20-1; cdr3_nt: TGCAGTCTCAGAGGACAGGGGGACTACGAGCAGTACTTC; cdr3_aa: CSLRGQGDYEQYF
j_call: TRBJ2-7; d_call: -; clone_size: -; v_call: TRBV20-1; cdr3_nt: TGCAGTGCTAGAGGCACAGCACAGAGGTACGAGCAGTACTTC; cdr3_aa: CSARGTAQRYEQYF
j_call: TRBJ1-5; d_call: -; clone_size: many; v_call: TRBV29-1; cdr3_nt: TGCAGCGTTGCCAGAGGGGAAATCGGTCAGCCCCAGCATTTT; cdr3_aa: CSVARGEIGQPQHF
j_call: TRBJ2-7; d_call: -; clone_size: -; v_call: TRBV15; cdr3_nt: TGTGCCACCAGCAGGGCGACTGGCTCCTACGAGCAGTACTTC; cdr3_aa: CATSRATGSYEQYF
j_call: TRBJ2-4; d_call: -; clone_size: -; v_call: TRBV12-3/TRBV12-4; cdr3_nt: TGTGCCAGCAGTTTAAAGTTGGACATTCAGTACTTC; cdr3_aa: CASSLKLDIQYF